The 3 T cell receptor beta chains presented below share a single source sample, sequenced in a study of cytomegalovirus exposure and HLA in healthy donors. The repertoire was sequenced with immunoSEQ multiplex PCR; TCRdb's copy has only in-frame clones and lacks some. Of tens of thousands of clones in the sample, about 93% were seen once. The sequenced material came from PBMCs. The receptors derive from a woman aged 18 to 35 in good health and CMV-seronegative.

The chain is built from TRBV4-1 and TRBJ2-2; 13 bases match TRBD2. The V segment lost 0 bases and the J segment 4 bases; nucleotides outside the gene matches: 8. Germline V gene lookup returns CDR1 MGHRA and CDR2 YSYEKL. The CDR3 has 19 amino acids. The CDR3 DNA follows: TGCGCCAGCAGCCAAGAGAGTGGACTAGCGGGAGCGCGCACCGGGGAGCTGTTTTTT. Protein product: CASSQESGLAGARTGELFF.

J is TRBJ2-3 and V is TRBV10-1, with D maybe TRBD2 (7 bases). CDR3 length: 16 residues. CDR1 and CDR2 from the germline V gene are WNHNN and SYGVQD (reference sequence). Trimming pared 5 bases from V and 3 bases from J, leaving 18 bases between. The DNA of the CDR3 is TGCGCCAGCAGTAACTCGGGGGGCGCGGAAACAGATACGCAGTATTTT. This encodes CASSNSGGAETDTQYF.

The chain is built from TRBV19 and TRBJ2-5; 10 bases map to TRBD1. With 4 bases clipped from V and 4 bases from J, the junction kept 3 bases outside the gene matches. This CDR3 contains 14 residues. Germline-derived CDR1 and CDR2 are LNHDA and SQIVND (reference sequence). CDR3 sequence: CASSTRDRGETQYF. CDR3 sequence (DNA): TGTGCCAGTAGTACAAGGGACAGGGGAGAGACCCAGTACTTC. The full variable domain, its missing parts supplied by reference TRBV19 and TRBJ2-5, is DGGITQSPKYLFRKEGQNVTLSCEQNLNHDAMYWYRQDPGQGLRLIYYSQIVNDFQKGDIAEGYSVSREKKESFPLTVTSAQKNPTAFYLCASSTRDRGETQYFGPGTRLLVL.